One sample yielded the 13 T cell receptor beta chains listed below, sequenced in a study of T cells in Graves' hyperthyroidism and ophthalmopathy. TCR beta CDR3 regions were amplified from RNA. TCR CDR3 underwent first-round RT-PCR with the HTBI primer set. TCRdb passed the multiplex PCR reads through MiXCR, listing each CDR3 protein once. The data contain some 690,000 distinct CDR3 sequences, roughly 17% of them seen just once; the ten biggest clones take up roughly 16%. The specimen sequenced was blood. The receptors here all came from a man aged 50 to 59 with Graves' hyperthyroidism.

This clonotype was recorded a few times. The J gene is TRBJ1-5, the V gene TRBV12-3 or TRBV12-4; no clear D gene. CDR3 length: 13 amino acids. The V and J ends lost 5 bases and 3 bases respectively, with 8 bases between them. For the CDR3, the DNA is TGTGCCAGCAGTCGCGATTACAATCAGCCCCAGCATTTT. Its translation is CASSRDYNQPQHF.

This clonotype was recorded many times. J is TRBJ1-2 and V is TRBV6-1; TRBD1 matches at 8 bases. Trimming took 5 bases from V and 6 from J; bases not matched to a gene: 5. The CDR3 length is 13 residues. Germline V gene sequence: CDR1 MNHNS, CDR2 SASEGT. CDR3 DNA sequence: TGTGCCAGCAGTCCGCGACAGGGGAATGGCTACACCTTC. Encoded protein: CASSPRQGNGYTF.

The chain carries TRBV6-1 and TRBJ1-2; tentatively, D is TRBD1 (5 bases). There are 13 residues in the CDR3. CDR1 and CDR2 (germline): MNHNS, SASEGT. V shed 7 bases and J shed 8 bases, with 17 bases lying between them. The CDR3 is CASKEGTSRGYTF. CDR3 bases: TGTGCCAGCAAGGAAGGGACCTCAAGGGGCTACACCTTC.

This clonotype came up many times. The gene calls are TRBV6-1 and TRBJ2-1; D gene unclear. CDR1 is MNHNS and CDR2 is SASEGT in the germline V gene. The CDR3 loop spans 12 amino acids. V lost 7 bases and J 9 bases, leaving 13 bases between the germline ends. The CDR3 DNA reads as TGTGCCAGCACCCCCGGCAGGTTTGAGCAGTTCTTC. It translates to CASTPGRFEQFF.

CDR3 in DNA: TGTGCCAGCACCCGGACTTCTAAAAGCTCCTACGAGCAGTACTTC. Translating it yields CASTRTSKSSYEQYF. V and J are TRBV28 and TRBJ2-7; tentative D call: TRBD2 (5 bases). Trimming stripped 7 bases from V and 0 bases from J, with 16 bases between. The CDR3 runs to 15 residues. Germline V gene data show CDR1 as MDHEN and CDR2 as SYDVKM.

This clonotype was recorded at least ten times. The chain uses TRBV20-1 and TRBJ2-2; 10 nucleotides match TRBD2. The length of the CDR3 is 14 residues. The V gene end was trimmed by 2 bases and the J gene end by 7 bases; junction bases not matched to a gene: 4. Germline loops: CDR1 DFQATT, CDR2 SNEGSKA (reference sequence). CDR3 amino acids: CSARTSGTGGELFF. CDR3 coding DNA: TGCAGTGCTAGAACTAGCGGGACGGGCGGGGAGCTGTTTTTT.

This clonotype was recorded at least ten times. The rearrangement uses TRBV10-1 and TRBJ2-3; a possible D gene is TRBD2 (5 bases). Germline CDR1 reads WNHNN; CDR2 reads SYGVQD (reference sequence). Trimming took off 3 bases at V and 0 bases at J, with 10 bases between the two ends. The CDR3 sequence is 15 residues long. The CDR3 sequence: CASSDFQRSTDTQYF. The CDR3 nucleotides are TGCGCCAGCAGTGATTTTCAGCGGAGCACAGATACGCAGTATTTT.

This chain links TRBV7-9 with TRBJ2-3, with D maybe TRBD1 (5 bases). The CDR3 spans 15 residues. Trimming stripped 4 bases from V and 8 bases from J, with 19 bases between. The germline V gene has CDR1 SEHNR and CDR2 FQNEAQ (reference sequence). The CDR3 region is CASSSPVQGSGTQYF. The CDR3 region has the DNA TGTGCCAGCAGCTCTCCCGTGCAGGGATCGGGTACGCAGTATTTT. The whole variable domain, remainder taken from reference TRBV7-9 and TRBJ2-3, is DTGVSQNPRHKITKRGQNVTFRCDPISEHNRLYWYRQTLGQGPEFLTYFQNEAQLEKSRLLSDRFSAERPKGSFSTLEIQRTEQGDSAMYLCASSSPVQGSGTQYFGPGTRLTVL.

This clonotype was counted many times. The J gene is TRBJ2-7, the V gene TRBV5-1; D perhaps matches TRBD2 (6 bases). CDR3 size: 15 residues. Germline V lookup: CDR1 SGHRS, CDR2 YFSETQ. The V end was cut by 1 base, the J end by 3 bases, with 14 bases between. CDR3 sequence reads: CASSLNPGLDYEQYF. DNA of the CDR3: TGCGCCAGCAGCTTGAATCCGGGACTGGACTACGAGCAGTACTTC.

This clonotype was observed a few times. The CDR3 is CASSLREANIQYF. The CDR3 DNA follows: TGTGCCAGCAGTCTCAGGGAGGCAAACATTCAGTACTTC. The chain carries TRBV7-9 and TRBJ2-4; a weak D match, TRBD2 (6 bases). Trimming removed 6 bases from V and 6 bases from J, with 12 bases in between. Germline CDR1 reads SEHNR; CDR2 reads FQNEAQ (reference sequence). This CDR3 comprises 13 residues.

This clonotype appeared a few times. This chain joins TRBV7-8 and TRBJ2-7; 7 bases line up with TRBD2. Trimming removed 5 bases from V and 6 bases from J; junction bases left unmatched: 10. The CDR3 totals 14 residues. CDR1 and CDR2 (germline): SGHVS, FQNEAQ. The CDR3: CASSPMTSLSEQYF. The CDR3 nucleotides are TGTGCCAGCAGCCCAATGACTAGCTTGAGCGAGCAGTACTTC. Variable domain in full (rest from reference TRBV7-8 and TRBJ2-7): GAGVSQSPRYKVAKRGQDVALRCDPISGHVSLFWYQQALGQGPEFLTYFQNEAQLDKSGLPSDRFFAERPEGSVSTLKIQRTQQEDSAVYLCASSPMTSLSEQYFGPGTRLTVT.

This clonotype occurred a few times. The genes are TRBV6-2 or TRBV6-3 and TRBJ1-1, with D possibly being TRBD1 (6 bases). The CDR3 spans 16 residues. Germline CDR1 MNHEY, CDR2 SVGEGT. Trimming shortened V by 7 bases and J by 0 bases, and 18 bases separated the two germline ends. The CDR3 here is CASTPVGQHLNTEAFF. The CDR3 DNA follows: TGTGCCAGCACCCCCGTCGGACAGCACTTGAACACTGAAGCTTTCTTT.

This clonotype has at least ten counts. The CDR3 region has the DNA TGTGCCAGCATCCTCTCGCGGGAGGCCTACAATGAGCAGTTCTTC. Its protein is CASILSREAYNEQFF. V usage is TRBV27 and J usage is TRBJ2-1; 8 positions agree with TRBD2. The V gene's germline CDR1 is MNHEY and CDR2 SMNVEV (reference sequence). Germline trimming cut 7 bases from V and 2 bases from J; bases unmatched to any gene: 7. CDR3 length: 15 residues.